Listed below are T cell receptor beta chains from one sample, sequenced in a study of OX40 agonist ivuxolimab in advanced cancers. The repertoire was sequenced with immunoSEQ multiplex PCR; TCRdb's copy has only in-frame clones and lacks some. The sample holds under 25,000 clones, about 79% seen once. Material: CD4+ or CD8+ T cells sorted from blood, obtained in a trial of the OX40 agonist ivuxolimab. The receptors shown here come from an adult with an advanced solid tumor such as melanoma, head and neck, liver or kidney cancer. The CDR3 runs from the conserved cysteine through the conserved F or W. The order of the fields is D gene, clone size, J gene, V gene, CDR3 protein, CDR3 DNA. The D gene is left open where the match is weak. Some rows have no size entry. The others give once, few or many, or a class for an expanded clone.

D: TRBD2
size: NA
J: TRBJ2-1
V: TRBV18
CDR3: CASSPKTSGYNEQFF
DNA: TGTGCCAGCTCACCCAAGACTAGCGGCTACAATGAGCAGTTCTTC

D: TRBD2
size: once
J: TRBJ2-2
V: TRBV7-9
CDR3: CASSPVVSGANTGELFF
DNA: TGTGCCAGCAGCCCGGTCGTTAGCGGGGCGAACACCGGGGAGCTGTTTTTT

D: TRBD1
size: medium-sized
J: TRBJ2-3
V: TRBV6-4
CDR3: CASSDTGQGITDTQYF
DNA: TGTGCCAGCAGTGACACGGGACAGGGGATTACAGATACGCAGTATTTT

D: TRBD1
size: NA
J: TRBJ2-2
V: TRBV7-9
CDR3: CASSLAPGQDTGELFF
DNA: TGTGCCAGCAGCTTAGCTCCGGGACAGGACACCGGGGAGCTGTTTTTT

D: NA
size: NA
J: TRBJ1-3
V: TRBV6-4
CDR3: CASRPRALRNTIYF
DNA: TGTGCCAGCCGGCCGAGGGCTCTTAGAAACACCATATATTTT

D: NA
size: once
J: TRBJ2-3
V: TRBV27
CDR3: CASSLLVPTGDTQYF
DNA: TGTGCCAGCAGTTTGCTAGTCCCGACCGGGGATACGCAGTATTTT

D: TRBD2
size: NA
J: TRBJ2-5
V: TRBV6-4
CDR3: CASRGGLHSGRRETQYF
DNA: TGTGCCAGCAGGGGCGGTCTCCATAGCGGGAGGAGAGAGACCCAGTACTTC

D: NA
size: NA
J: TRBJ1-5
V: TRBV6-5
CDR3: CASSDSGAIKPQHF
DNA: TGTGCCAGCAGTGACTCCGGGGCCATAAAGCCCCAGCATTTT

D: TRBD2
size: NA
J: TRBJ2-2
V: TRBV10-1
CDR3: CASSEWREGQNTGELFF
DNA: TGCGCCAGCAGTGAGTGGCGGGAGGGCCAGAACACCGGGGAGCTGTTTTTT

D: NA
size: NA
J: TRBJ2-7
V: TRBV28
CDR3: CASSLWATGPYEQYF
DNA: TGTGCCAGCAGTTTATGGGCCACAGGACCGTACGAGCAGTACTTC

D: TRBD2
size: NA
J: TRBJ2-7
V: TRBV5-1
CDR3: CASSLTGLAPYEQYF
DNA: TGCGCCAGCAGCCTGACCGGACTAGCCCCCTACGAGCAGTACTTC

D: NA
size: NA
J: TRBJ2-7
V: TRBV19
CDR3: CASTITRDSYEQYF
DNA: TGTGCCAGTACCATTACTAGGGACTCCTACGAGCAGTACTTC

D: TRBD2
size: NA
J: TRBJ2-3
V: TRBV7-9
CDR3: CASSPGTSGSSTDTQYF
DNA: TGTGCCAGCAGCCCCGGGACTAGCGGGAGTAGCACAGATACGCAGTATTTT

D: NA
size: NA
J: TRBJ2-3
V: TRBV6-5
CDR3: CASRPRALTDTQYF
DNA: TGTGCCAGCAGACCCCGGGCCCTCACAGATACGCAGTATTTT

D: NA
size: NA
J: TRBJ1-4
V: TRBV6-1
CDR3: CASRGGEKLFF
DNA: TGTGCCAGCCGGGGGGGTGAAAAACTGTTTTTT

D: NA
size: NA
J: TRBJ2-3
V: TRBV29-1
CDR3: CSVGSDTQYF
DNA: TGCAGCGTTGGTTCAGATACGCAGTATTTT

D: TRBD1
size: NA
J: TRBJ2-3
V: TRBV5-5
CDR3: CASSLTGGKNTQYF
DNA: TGTGCCAGCAGCCTGACAGGGGGCAAGAATACGCAGTATTTT

D: TRBD2
size: NA
J: TRBJ2-2
V: TRBV6-5
CDR3: CASLGGRAPGELFF
DNA: TGTGCCAGCTTAGGCGGGAGGGCCCCCGGGGAGCTGTTTTTT

D: TRBD2
size: once
J: TRBJ2-5
V: TRBV7-6
CDR3: CASSLALDSGSNETQYF
DNA: TGTGCCAGCAGCTTAGCGCTTGATAGCGGGAGTAATGAGACCCAGTACTTC

D: NA
size: NA
J: TRBJ2-2
V: TRBV7-9
CDR3: CASSDTTGDGELFF
DNA: TGTGCCAGCAGCGATACGACCGGGGACGGGGAGCTGTTTTTT

D: TRBD2
size: few
J: TRBJ2-1
V: TRBV10-3
CDR3: CAPGGLAGNNEQFF
DNA: TGTGCCCCCGGAGGGCTAGCGGGAAATAATGAGCAGTTCTTC

D: NA
size: NA
J: TRBJ1-5
V: TRBV6-5
CDR3: CASNEGTVSNQPQHF
DNA: TGTGCCAGCAACGAAGGGACCGTCAGCAATCAGCCCCAGCATTTT

D: NA
size: NA
J: TRBJ1-1
V: TRBV2
CDR3: CASSGHIEKGYTEAFF
DNA: TGTGCCAGCAGTGGCCACATCGAGAAGGGATACACTGAAGCTTTCTTT

D: NA
size: NA
J: TRBJ1-5
V: TRBV28
CDR3: CASSLQVGYSNQPQHF
DNA: TGTGCCAGCAGTTTACAGGTGGGATATAGCAATCAGCCCCAGCATTTT

D: TRBD1
size: NA
J: TRBJ2-7
V: TRBV5-5
CDR3: CASSLVDRAYEQYF
DNA: TGTGCCAGCAGCTTGGTGGACAGGGCCTACGAGCAGTACTTC